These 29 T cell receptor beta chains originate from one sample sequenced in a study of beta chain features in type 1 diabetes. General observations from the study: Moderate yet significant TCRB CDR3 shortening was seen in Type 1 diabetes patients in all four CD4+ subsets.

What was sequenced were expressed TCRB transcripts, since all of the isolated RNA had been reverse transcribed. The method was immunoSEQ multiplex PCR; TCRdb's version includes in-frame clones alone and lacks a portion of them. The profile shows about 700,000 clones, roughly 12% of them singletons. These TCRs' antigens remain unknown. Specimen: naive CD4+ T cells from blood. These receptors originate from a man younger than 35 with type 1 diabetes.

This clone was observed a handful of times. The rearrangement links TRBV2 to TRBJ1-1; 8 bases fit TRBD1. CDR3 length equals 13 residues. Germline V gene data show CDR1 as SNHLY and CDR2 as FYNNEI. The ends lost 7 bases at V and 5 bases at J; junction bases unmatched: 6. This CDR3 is CASNRQGSTEAFF. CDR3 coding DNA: TGTGCCAGCAACCGACAGGGGAGTACTGAAGCTTTCTTT.

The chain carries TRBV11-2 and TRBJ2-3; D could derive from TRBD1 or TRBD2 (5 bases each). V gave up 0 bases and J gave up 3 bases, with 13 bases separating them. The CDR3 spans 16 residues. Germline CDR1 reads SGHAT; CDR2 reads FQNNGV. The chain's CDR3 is CASSLEAAGITDTQYF. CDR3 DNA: TGTGCCAGCAGCTTAGAAGCGGCAGGGATAACAGATACGCAGTATTTT. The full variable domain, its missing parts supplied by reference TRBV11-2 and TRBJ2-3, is EAGVAQSPRYKIIEKRQSVAFWCNPISGHATLYWYQQILGQGPKLLIQFQNNGVVDDSQLPKDRFSAERLKGVDSTLKIQPAKLEDSAVYLCASSLEAAGITDTQYFGPGTRLTVL.

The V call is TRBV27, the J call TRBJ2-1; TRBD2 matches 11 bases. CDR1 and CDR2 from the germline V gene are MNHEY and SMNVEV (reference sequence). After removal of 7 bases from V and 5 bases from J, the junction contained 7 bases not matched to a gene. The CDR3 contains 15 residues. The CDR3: CASNVLAGGDNEQFF. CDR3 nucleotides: TGTGCCAGCAACGTGCTAGCGGGGGGTGACAATGAGCAGTTCTTC.

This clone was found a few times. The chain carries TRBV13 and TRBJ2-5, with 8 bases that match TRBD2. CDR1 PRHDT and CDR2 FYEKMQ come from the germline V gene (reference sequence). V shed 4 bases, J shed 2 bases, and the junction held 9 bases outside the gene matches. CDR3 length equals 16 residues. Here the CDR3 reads CASSSGGVAGQETQYF. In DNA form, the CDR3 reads TGTGCCAGCAGCTCCGGGGGGGTAGCGGGTCAAGAGACCCAGTACTTC.

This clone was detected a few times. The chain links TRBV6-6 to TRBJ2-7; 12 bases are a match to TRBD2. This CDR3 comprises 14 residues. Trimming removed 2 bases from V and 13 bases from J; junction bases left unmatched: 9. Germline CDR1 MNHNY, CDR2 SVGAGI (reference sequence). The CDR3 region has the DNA TGTGCCAGCAGTTACACCACCGGACTAGCGGGGCAATACTTC. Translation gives CASSYTTGLAGQYF.

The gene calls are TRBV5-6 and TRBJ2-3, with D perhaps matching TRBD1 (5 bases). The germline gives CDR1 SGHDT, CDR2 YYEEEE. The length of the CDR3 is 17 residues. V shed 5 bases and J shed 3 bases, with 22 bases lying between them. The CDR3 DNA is TGTGCCAGCAGTCCAACAGGAGTAATCATTCGTACAGATACGCAGTATTTT. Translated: CASSPTGVIIRTDTQYF.

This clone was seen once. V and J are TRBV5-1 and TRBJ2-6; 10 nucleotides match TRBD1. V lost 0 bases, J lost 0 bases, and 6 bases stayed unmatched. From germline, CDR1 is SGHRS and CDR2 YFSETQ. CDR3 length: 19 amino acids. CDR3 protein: CASSLEAGTGASGANVLTF. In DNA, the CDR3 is TGCGCCAGCAGCTTGGAGGCGGGGACAGGGGCCTCTGGGGCCAACGTCCTGACTTTC.

The CDR3 loop is CSVEDGSGGTQYF. The CDR3 region has the DNA TGCAGCGTTGAAGATGGTAGCGGGGGGACCCAGTACTTC. This chain uses TRBV29-1 with TRBJ2-5; 9 bases line up with TRBD2. Trimming removed 0 bases from V and 7 bases from J; junction bases left unmatched: 3. Germline V gives CDR1 SQVTM, CDR2 ANQGSEA. CDR3 length equals 13 residues.

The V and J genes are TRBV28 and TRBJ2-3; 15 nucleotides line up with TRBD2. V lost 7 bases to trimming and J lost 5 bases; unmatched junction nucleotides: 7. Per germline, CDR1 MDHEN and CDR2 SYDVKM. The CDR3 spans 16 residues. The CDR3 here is CASTGLAGGYGDTQYF. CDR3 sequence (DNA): TGTGCCAGCACCGGACTAGCGGGGGGGTACGGAGATACGCAGTATTTT.

The CDR3 DNA reads TGCAGTGCACGGGCCCCTGAAGCTTTCTTT. Translation gives CSARAPEAFF. This chain connects TRBV20-1 to TRBJ1-1; D gene ambiguous. V lost 6 bases, J lost 6 bases, and 8 bases lay in between. Looked up from germline, CDR1 is DFQATT and CDR2 is SNEGSKA (reference sequence). CDR3 size: 10 residues.

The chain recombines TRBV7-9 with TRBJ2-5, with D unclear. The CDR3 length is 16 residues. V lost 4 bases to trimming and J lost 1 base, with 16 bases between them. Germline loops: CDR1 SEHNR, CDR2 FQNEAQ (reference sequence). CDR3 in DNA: TGTGCCAGCAGCTCCTATGTCGGGCAGATCCAAGAGACCCAGTACTTC. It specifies CASSSYVGQIQETQYF. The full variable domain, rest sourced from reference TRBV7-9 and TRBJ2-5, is DTGVSQNPRHKITKRGQNVTFRCDPISEHNRLYWYRQTLGQGPEFLTYFQNEAQLEKSRLLSDRFSAERPKGSFSTLEIQRTEQGDSAMYLCASSSYVGQIQETQYFGPGTRLLVL.

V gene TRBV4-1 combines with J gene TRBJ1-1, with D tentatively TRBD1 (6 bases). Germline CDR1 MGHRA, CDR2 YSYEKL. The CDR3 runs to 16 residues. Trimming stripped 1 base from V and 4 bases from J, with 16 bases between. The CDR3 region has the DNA TGCGCCAGCAGCCAAGGCCCGTCAGGGGTGACCACTGAAGCTTTCTTT. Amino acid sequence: CASSQGPSGVTTEAFF.

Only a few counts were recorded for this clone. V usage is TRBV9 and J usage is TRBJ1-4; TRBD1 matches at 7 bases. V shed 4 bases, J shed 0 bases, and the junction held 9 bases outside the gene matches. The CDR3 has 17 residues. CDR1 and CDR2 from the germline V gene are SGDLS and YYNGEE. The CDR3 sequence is CASSTRTGFATNEKLFF. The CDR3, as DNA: TGTGCCAGCAGCACCCGGACAGGTTTTGCAACTAATGAAAAACTGTTTTTT.

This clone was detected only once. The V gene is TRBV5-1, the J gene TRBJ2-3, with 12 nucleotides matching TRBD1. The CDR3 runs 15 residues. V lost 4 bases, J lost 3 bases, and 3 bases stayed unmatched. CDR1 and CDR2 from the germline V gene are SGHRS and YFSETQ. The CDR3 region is CASSVGQGATDTQYF. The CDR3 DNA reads TGCGCCAGCAGCGTGGGACAGGGGGCAACAGATACGCAGTATTTT.

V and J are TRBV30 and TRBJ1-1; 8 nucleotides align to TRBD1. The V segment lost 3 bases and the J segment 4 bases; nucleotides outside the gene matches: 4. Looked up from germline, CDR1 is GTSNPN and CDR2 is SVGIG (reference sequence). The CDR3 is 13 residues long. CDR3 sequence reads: CAWSRGLGTEAFF. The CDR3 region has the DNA TGTGCCTGGAGCAGGGGGCTCGGCACTGAAGCTTTCTTT. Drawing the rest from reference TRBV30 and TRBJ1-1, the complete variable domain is SQTIHQWPATLVQPVGSPLSLECTVEGTSNPNLYWYRQAAGRGLQLLFYSVGIGQISSEVPQNLSASRPQDRQFILSSKKLLLSDSGFYLCAWSRGLGTEAFFGQGTRLTVV.

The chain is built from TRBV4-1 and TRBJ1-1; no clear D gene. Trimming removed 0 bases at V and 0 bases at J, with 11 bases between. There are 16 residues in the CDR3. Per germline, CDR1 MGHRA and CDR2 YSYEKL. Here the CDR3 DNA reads TGCGCCAGCAGCCAAGAGTCTGGGGAAATGAACACTGAAGCTTTCTTT. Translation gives CASSQESGEMNTEAFF.

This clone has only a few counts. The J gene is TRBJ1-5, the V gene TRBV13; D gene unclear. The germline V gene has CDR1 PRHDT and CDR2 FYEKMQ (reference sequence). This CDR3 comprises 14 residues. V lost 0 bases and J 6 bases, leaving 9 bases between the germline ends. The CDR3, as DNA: TGTGCCAGCAGCTTAGGGTTAGTAGCTCAGCCCCAGCATTTT. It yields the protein CASSLGLVAQPQHF.

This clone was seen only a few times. CDR3 in DNA: TGTGCCAGCAGCGTAGCTGGCGGGCTGGGAGGCGGCGAGCAGTACTTC. Protein: CASSVAGGLGGGEQYF. The J gene is TRBJ2-7, the V gene TRBV9; D perhaps matches TRBD2 (6 bases). CDR1 is SGDLS, CDR2 YYNGEE, per germline. The CDR3 loop spans 16 amino acids. The V gene lost 0 bases and the J gene lost 6 bases, with 19 bases spanning the gap.

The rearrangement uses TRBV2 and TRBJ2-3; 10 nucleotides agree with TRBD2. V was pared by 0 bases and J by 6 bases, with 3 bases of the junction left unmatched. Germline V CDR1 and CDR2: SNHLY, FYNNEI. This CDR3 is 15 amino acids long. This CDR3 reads CASSEALAGADTQYF. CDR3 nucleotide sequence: TGTGCCAGCAGTGAAGCCCTAGCGGGGGCTGATACGCAGTATTTT.

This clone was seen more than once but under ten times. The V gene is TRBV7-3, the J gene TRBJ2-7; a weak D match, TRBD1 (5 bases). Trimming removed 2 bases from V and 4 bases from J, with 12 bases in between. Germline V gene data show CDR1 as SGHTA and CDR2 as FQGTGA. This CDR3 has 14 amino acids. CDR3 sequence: CASSLGAGSYEQYF. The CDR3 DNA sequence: TGTGCCAGCAGCTTAGGCGCAGGGTCGTACGAGCAGTACTTC. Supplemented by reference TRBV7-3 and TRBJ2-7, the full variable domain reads GAGVSQTPSNKVTEKGKYVELRCDPISGHTALYWYRQSLGQGPEFLIYFQGTGAADDSGLPNDRFFAVRPEGSVSTLKIQRTERGDSAVYLCASSLGAGSYEQYFGPGTRLTVT.

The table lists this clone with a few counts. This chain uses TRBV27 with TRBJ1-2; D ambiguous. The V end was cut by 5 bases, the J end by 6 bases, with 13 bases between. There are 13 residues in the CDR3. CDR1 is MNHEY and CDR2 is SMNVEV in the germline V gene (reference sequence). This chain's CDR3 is CASSPRPSNGYTF. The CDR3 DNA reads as TGTGCCAGCAGTCCCAGACCGTCTAATGGCTACACCTTC.

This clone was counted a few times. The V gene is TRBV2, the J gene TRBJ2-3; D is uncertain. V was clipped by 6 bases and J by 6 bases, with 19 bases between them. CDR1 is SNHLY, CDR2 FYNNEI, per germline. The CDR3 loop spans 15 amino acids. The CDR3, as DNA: TGTGCCAGCAGCTTGGACCCCCTTCTCTCGGATACGCAGTATTTT. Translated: CASSLDPLLSDTQYF.

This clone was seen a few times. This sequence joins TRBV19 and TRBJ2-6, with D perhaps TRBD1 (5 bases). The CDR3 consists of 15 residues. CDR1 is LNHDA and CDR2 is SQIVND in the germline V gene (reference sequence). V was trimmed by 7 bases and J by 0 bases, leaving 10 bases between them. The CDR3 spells CASKPGNSGANVLTF. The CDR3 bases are TGTGCCAGTAAGCCAGGGAACTCTGGGGCCAACGTCCTGACTTTC.

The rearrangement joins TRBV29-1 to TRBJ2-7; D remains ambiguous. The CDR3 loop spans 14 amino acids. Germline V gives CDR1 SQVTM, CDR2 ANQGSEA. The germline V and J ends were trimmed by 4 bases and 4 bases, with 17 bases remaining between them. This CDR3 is CSVGILAATYEQYF. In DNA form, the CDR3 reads TGCAGCGTTGGTATTCTGGCGGCTACGTACGAGCAGTACTTC.

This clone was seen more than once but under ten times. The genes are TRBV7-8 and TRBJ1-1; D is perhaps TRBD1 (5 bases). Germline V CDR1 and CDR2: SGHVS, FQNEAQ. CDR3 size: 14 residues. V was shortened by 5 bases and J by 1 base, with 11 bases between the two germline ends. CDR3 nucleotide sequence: TGTGCCAGCAGCCTCGACGGGGGGAACACTGAAGCTTTCTTT. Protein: CASSLDGGNTEAFF.

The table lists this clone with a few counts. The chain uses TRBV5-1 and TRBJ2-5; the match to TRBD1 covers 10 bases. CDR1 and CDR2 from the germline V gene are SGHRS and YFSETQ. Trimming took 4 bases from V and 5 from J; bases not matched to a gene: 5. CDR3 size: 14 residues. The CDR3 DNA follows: TGCGCCAGCAGCCTCCGGGACAGGGGTGAGACCCAGTACTTC. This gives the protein CASSLRDRGETQYF.

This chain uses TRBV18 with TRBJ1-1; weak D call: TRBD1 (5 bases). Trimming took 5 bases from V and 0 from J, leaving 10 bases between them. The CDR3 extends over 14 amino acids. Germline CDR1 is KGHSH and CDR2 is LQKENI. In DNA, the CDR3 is TGTGCCAGCTCATTCCAGGGAATGAACACTGAAGCTTTCTTT. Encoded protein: CASSFQGMNTEAFF.

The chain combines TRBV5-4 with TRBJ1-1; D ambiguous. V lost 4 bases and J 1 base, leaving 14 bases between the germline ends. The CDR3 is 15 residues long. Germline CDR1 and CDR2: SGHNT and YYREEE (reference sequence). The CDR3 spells CASSPMGAENTEAFF. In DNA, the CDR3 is TGTGCCAGCAGCCCCATGGGAGCCGAGAACACTGAAGCTTTCTTT.

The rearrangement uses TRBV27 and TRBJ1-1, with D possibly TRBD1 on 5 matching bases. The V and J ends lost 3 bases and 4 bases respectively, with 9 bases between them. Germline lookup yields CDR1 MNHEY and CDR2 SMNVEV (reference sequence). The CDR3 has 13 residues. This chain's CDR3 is CASSLEGLTEAFF. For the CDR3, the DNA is TGTGCCAGCAGTTTGGAGGGGCTCACTGAAGCTTTCTTT.